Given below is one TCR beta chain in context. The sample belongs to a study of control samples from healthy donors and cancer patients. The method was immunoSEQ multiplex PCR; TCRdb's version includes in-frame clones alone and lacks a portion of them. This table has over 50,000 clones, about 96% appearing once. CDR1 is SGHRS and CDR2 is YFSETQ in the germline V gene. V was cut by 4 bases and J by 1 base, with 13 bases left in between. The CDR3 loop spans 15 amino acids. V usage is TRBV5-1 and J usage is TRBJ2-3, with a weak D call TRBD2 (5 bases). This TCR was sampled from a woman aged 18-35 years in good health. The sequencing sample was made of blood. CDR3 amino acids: CASSPRTGRTDTQYF. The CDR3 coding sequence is TGCGCCAGCAGCCCCCGGACTGGACGCACAGATACGCAGTATTTT.